The entry that follows covers one T cell receptor beta chain sequence. What it binds is unknown. Terminally differentiated effector memory CD45RA+ cells were excluded from the naive CD8 cells, which were CD45RO-negative and positively selected for CCR7. The sample belongs to a study of shared clonotypes between healthy human individuals. Study observations and caveats: Sequencing of the sorted subsets was shown by rarefaction to be incomplete despite large depth. Researchers sampled only blood; tissue repertoires likely differ.

Using immunoSEQ multiplex PCR, the repertoire was profiled, and TCRdb retains in-frame clones only, with some absent. This table has hundreds of thousands of clones, 90% to 95% appearing once. The TCR comes from a man in his thirties or forties in good health. Sequenced sample: naive CD8+ T cells sorted from blood.

DNA for the CDR3: TGTGCCAGCAGTTACTCGAGCGGCGCGGAAGCTTTCTTT. It yields the protein CASSYSSGAEAFF. V gene TRBV6-6 combines with J gene TRBJ1-1; D remains ambiguous. Trimming took off 0 bases at V and 8 bases at J, with 10 bases between the two ends. Germline CDR1 and CDR2: MNHNY and SVGAGI (reference sequence). The length of the CDR3 is 13 residues.